These 5 T cell receptor beta chains were sequenced from one sample in a study of control samples from healthy donors and cancer patients. Some clones are missing from TCRdb's copy, which holds only in-frame ones; the method was immunoSEQ multiplex PCR. The sample carries about 120,000 clones, roughly 92% recorded once. Sample: PBMCs. These receptors originate from an elderly man with head and neck cancer.

The chain joins TRBV5-8 to TRBJ1-2; 8 bases are a match to TRBD1. The length of the CDR3 is 14 residues. The germline CDR1 and CDR2 sequences are SGHTS and YDEGEE. The trim removed 4 bases at V and 3 bases at J, leaving 5 bases unmatched. The CDR3 spells CASSGPTGDYGYTF. The CDR3 DNA reads TGTGCCAGCAGCGGCCCGACAGGGGACTATGGCTACACCTTC. The full variable domain, with the rest looked up from reference TRBV5-8 and TRBJ1-2, is EAGVTQSPTHLIKTRGQQATLRCSPISGHTSVYWYQQALGLGLQFLLWYDEGEERNRGNFPPRFSGRQFPNYSSELNVNALELEDSALYLCASSGPTGDYGYTFGSGTRLTVV.

The chain joins TRBV5-6 to TRBJ1-2; D is ambiguous. Between the trimmed V and J ends, which lost 3 bases and 5 bases, there was a span of 17 bases. The CDR3 loop spans 15 amino acids. CDR1 SGHDT and CDR2 YYEEEE come from the germline V gene. This chain's CDR3 is CASSSPGPLKYGYTF. The CDR3 DNA reads TGTGCCAGCAGCTCGCCCGGACCCTTGAAATATGGCTACACCTTC.

The V and J genes are TRBV27 and TRBJ1-1; TRBD1 might be the D (6 bases). This CDR3 region has 12 residues. Germline CDR1 reads MNHEY; CDR2 reads SMNVEV (reference sequence). V was trimmed by 8 bases and J by 6 bases, leaving 13 bases between them. The CDR3 region has the DNA TGTGCCAGCGGGACATTCGGTGCTGAAGCTTTCTTT. Translation: CASGTFGAEAFF.

The V and J genes are TRBV4-1 and TRBJ2-1, with 7 bases identical to TRBD2. The germline V gene has CDR1 MGHRA and CDR2 YSYEKL. CDR3 length: 19 residues. V lost 0 bases to trimming and J lost 1 base; unmatched junction nucleotides: 12. The CDR3: CASSQDSLLARFSYNEQFF. CDR3 nucleotides: TGCGCCAGCAGCCAAGATTCGTTACTAGCGCGATTTTCCTACAATGAGCAGTTCTTC.

The rearrangement uses TRBV19 and TRBJ2-2; D is ambiguous. CDR1 is LNHDA, CDR2 SQIVND, per germline (reference sequence). Trimming cost V 10 bases and J 7 bases, with 16 bases left between them. The CDR3 runs 13 residues. The CDR3 sequence is CAISLLAGGELFF. DNA for the CDR3: TGTGCCATTTCCCTTCTTGCCGGCGGGGAGCTGTTTTTT.